This T cell receptor (beta chain) was recorded in a study of T-cell reconstitution after alpha-beta-depleted transplantation in children. Unique molecular identifiers tagged the TCRbeta library. Each CDR3 protein gets one entry after TCRdb re-called the PCR reads with MiXCR. The table records about 500,000 distinct CDR3 sequences, roughly 33% of them present only once. The CDR3 consists of 16 residues. Germline V CDR1 and CDR2: DFQATT, SNEGSKA (reference sequence). V dropped 3 bases and J dropped 1 base, with 13 bases sitting between them. The chain uses TRBV20-1 and TRBJ2-6; D uncertain. The sequenced sample was PBMCs from the stem cell graft donor, obtained from the stem cell graft. The receptor comes from a human donor who donated a stem cell graft to a child with aplastic anemia. The CDR3 loop is CSASHENLSGANVLTF. Here the CDR3 DNA reads TGCAGTGCTAGTCACGAGAATCTATCTGGGGCCAACGTCCTGACTTTC.